The sample holds a few counts of the clone carrying this T cell receptor (beta chain). What it binds is not known. These data belong to a study of HIV-infected patients and healthy controls. Findings and caveats of the study: When repertoires were size-matched, rare events in HIV-infected data became overweighted. HIV-associated CDR3 frequencies dropped significantly during therapy; CMV-associated ones, mostly rising, changed nonsignificantly.

The trim removed 2 bases at V and 3 bases at J, leaving 2 bases unmatched. The CDR3 has 15 amino acids. CDR1 is SGDLS, CDR2 YYNGEE, per germline. cDNA was made from 500 ng RNA using alpha and beta constant primers. Separate chain-specific third strand synthesis with multiplexing indices produced the alpha and beta libraries. TCRdb re-called the 5' RACE reads through MiXCR, storing one row per CDR3 protein. The sample contains roughly 7,300 distinct CDR3 sequences, less than 8.5% of which appear only once. No cell fractionation was done, so the repertoire covers all unsorted peripheral blood T cells. V usage is TRBV9 and J usage is TRBJ2-2, with 9 bases that match TRBD1. The TCR was taken from an adult with HIV infection. Sequenced here: blood, sampled before antiretroviral therapy. CDR3 protein: CASSVTGGDTGELFF. The CDR3 DNA follows: TGTGCCAGCAGCGTTACAGGGGGCGACACCGGGGAGCTGTTTTTT.